This note documents a single T cell receptor beta chain sequence. Its antigen remains unidentified. V was cut by 3 bases and J by 11 bases, with 16 bases left in between. From germline, CDR1 is MGHDK and CDR2 SYGVNS. This CDR3 contains 13 residues. One heparinised draw, averaging roughly 0.12 L, was taken per donor. The data are from a study of beta chain features in type 1 diabetes. Points from the study as a whole: Researchers caution that PCR might favor shorter templates, equally among patients and controls. Naive, central memory and regulatory TCRB repertoires appeared more similar among patients than healthy donors.

The whole isolated RNA underwent reverse transcription, so sequencing captured expressed TCRB transcripts. Only in-frame clones appear in the TCRdb table, and some are missing; sequencing was by immunoSEQ multiplex PCR. The table includes some 330,000 clones, 9.5% to 12% detected once. The receptor was isolated from a woman aged 25 to 39 in good health. The sequencing sample was made of naive CD4+ T cells from blood. The V call is TRBV25-1, the J call TRBJ2-5, with D perhaps TRBD1 (5 bases). CDR3 bases: TGTGCCAGCAGTGATATGGGGCGCTTTGAGCAGTACTTC. The encoded protein is CASSDMGRFEQYF.